The following is a TCR beta chain sequence with its context. Its antigen is currently unknown. Assay: immunoSEQ multiplex PCR; the TCRdb copy retains only in-frame clones and omits some. In the table there are about 75,000 clones, 84% of which are singletons. These data belong to a study of T cell clones after liver transplantation. Study summary: Without induction therapy, subjects received standard immunosuppression until 12-24 months post-transplant.

Study-wide points: Low donor cell numbers restricted donor-reactive repertoire measurement in a couple of subjects. Small, mixed patient groups and varying post-transplant times limit these conclusions.

The CDR3 is 16 amino acids. Unmatched junction bases numbered 7, after V lost 0 bases and J lost 7 bases. The germline V gene encodes CDR1 LNHNV and CDR2 YYDKDF (reference sequence). The source was CD4+ T cells from blood, collected less than 50 months after liver transplant. The rearrangement links TRBV15 to TRBJ2-3, with 10 bases identical to TRBD2. The sequence derives from a human patient who received a liver transplant. Some T cells here may be from the graft donor. DNA of the CDR3: TGTGCCACCAGCAGAGATCTAGCGGGAGTAGACTATACGCAGTATTTT. Its translation: CATSRDLAGVDYTQYF.